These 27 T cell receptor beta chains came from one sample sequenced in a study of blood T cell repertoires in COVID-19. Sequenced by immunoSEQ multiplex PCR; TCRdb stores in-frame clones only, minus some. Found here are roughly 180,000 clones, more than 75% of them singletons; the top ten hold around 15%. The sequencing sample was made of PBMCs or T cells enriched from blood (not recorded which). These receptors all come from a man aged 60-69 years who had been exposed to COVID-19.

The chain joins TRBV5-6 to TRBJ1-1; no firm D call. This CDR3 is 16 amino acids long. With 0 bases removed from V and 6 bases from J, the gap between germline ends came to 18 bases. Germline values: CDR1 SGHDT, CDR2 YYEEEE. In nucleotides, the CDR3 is TGTGCCAGCAGCTTGGGTACGGGTTATGAAGGAGCTGAAGCTTTCTTT. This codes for CASSLGTGYEGAEAFF. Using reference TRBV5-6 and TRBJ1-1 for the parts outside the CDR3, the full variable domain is DAGVTQSPTHLIKTRGQQVTLRCSPKSGHDTVSWYQQALGQGPQFIFQYYEEEERQRGNFPDRFSGHQFPNYSSELNVNALLLGDSALYLCASSLGTGYEGAEAFFGQGTRLTVV.

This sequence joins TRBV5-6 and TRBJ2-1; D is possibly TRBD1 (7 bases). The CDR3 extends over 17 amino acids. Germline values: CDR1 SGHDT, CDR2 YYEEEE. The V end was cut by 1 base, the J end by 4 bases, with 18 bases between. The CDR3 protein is CASSLNRGLLRYNEQFF. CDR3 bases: TGTGCCAGCAGCTTGAACAGGGGACTTCTAAGGTACAATGAGCAGTTCTTC.

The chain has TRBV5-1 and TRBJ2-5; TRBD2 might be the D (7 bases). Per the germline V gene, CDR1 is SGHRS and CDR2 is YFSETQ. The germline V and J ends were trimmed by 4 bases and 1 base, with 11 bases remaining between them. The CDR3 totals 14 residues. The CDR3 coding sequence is TGCGCCAGCAGCCGAGGGGGGGTCCAAGAGACCCAGTACTTC. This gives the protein CASSRGGVQETQYF.

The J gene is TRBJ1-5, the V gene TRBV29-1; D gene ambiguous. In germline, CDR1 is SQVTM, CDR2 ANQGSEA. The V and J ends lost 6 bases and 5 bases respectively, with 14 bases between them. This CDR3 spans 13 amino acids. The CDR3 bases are TGCAGCGTGGCACCGGGGTCCGATCAGCCCCAGCATTTT. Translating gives CSVAPGSDQPQHF. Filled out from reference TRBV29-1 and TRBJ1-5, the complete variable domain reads SAVISQKPSRDICQRGTSLTIQCQVDSQVTMMFWYRQQPGQSLTLIATANQGSEATYESGFVIDKFPISRPNLTFSTLTVSNMSPEDSSIYLCSVAPGSDQPQHFGDGTRLSIL.

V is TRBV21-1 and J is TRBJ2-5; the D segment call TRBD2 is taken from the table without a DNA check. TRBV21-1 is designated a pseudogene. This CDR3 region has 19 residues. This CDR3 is CASSGTGGPGTSGRETQYF. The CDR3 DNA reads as TGTGCCAGCAGCGGGACAGGAGGTCCCGGGACTAGCGGGAGAGAGACCCAGTACTTC.

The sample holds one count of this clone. The CDR3 region has the DNA TGTGCCAGCAGCTCGACTAGCGAGTACAATGAGCAGTTCTTC. Protein product: CASSSTSEYNEQFF. This sequence joins TRBV7-9 and TRBJ2-1; 8 bases are shared with TRBD2. CDR1 SEHNR and CDR2 FQNEAQ come from the germline V gene (reference sequence). V trimming: 4 bases; J trimming: 4 bases; junction bases outside the gene matches: 3. There are 14 residues in the CDR3.

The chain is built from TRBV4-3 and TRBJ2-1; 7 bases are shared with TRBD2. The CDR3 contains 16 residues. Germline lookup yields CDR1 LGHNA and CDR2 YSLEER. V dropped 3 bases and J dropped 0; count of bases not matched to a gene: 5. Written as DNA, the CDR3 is TGCGCCAGCAGCCAGGCAAGCGGGAACTCCTACAATGAGCAGTTCTTC. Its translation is CASSQASGNSYNEQFF.

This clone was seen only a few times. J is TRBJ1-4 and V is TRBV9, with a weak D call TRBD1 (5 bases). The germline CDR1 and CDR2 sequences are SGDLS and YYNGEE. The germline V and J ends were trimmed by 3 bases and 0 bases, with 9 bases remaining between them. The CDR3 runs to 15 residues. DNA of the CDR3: TGTGCCAGCAGCGACACAGGTACAACTAATGAAAAACTGTTTTTT. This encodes CASSDTGTTNEKLFF.

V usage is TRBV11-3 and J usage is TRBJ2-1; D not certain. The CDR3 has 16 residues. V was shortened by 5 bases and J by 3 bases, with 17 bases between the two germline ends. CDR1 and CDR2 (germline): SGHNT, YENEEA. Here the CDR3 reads CASSPSLGLNYNEQFF. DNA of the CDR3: TGTGCCAGCAGCCCATCCTTGGGCCTAAACTACAATGAGCAGTTCTTC.

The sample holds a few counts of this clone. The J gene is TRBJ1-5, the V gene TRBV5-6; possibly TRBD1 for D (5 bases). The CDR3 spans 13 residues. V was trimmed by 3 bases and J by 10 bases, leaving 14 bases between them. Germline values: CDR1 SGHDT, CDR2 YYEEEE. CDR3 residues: CASSSTALNPQHF. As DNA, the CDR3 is TGTGCCAGCAGCTCGACAGCCTTGAATCCCCAGCATTTT. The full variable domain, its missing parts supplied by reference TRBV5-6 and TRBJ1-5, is DAGVTQSPTHLIKTRGQQVTLRCSPKSGHDTVSWYQQALGQGPQFIFQYYEEEERQRGNFPDRFSGHQFPNYSSELNVNALLLGDSALYLCASSSTALNPQHFGDGTRLSIL.

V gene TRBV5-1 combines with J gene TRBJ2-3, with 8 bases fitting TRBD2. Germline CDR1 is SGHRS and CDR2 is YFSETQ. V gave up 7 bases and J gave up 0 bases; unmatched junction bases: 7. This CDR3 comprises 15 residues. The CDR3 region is CASLLSGTSTDTQYF. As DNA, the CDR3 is TGCGCCAGCCTACTTAGCGGGACAAGCACAGATACGCAGTATTTT.

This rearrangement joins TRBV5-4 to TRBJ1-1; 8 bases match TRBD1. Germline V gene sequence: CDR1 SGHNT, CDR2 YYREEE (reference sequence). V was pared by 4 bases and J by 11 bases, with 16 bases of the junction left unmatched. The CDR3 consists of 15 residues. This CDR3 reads CASSQDRASLVSAFF. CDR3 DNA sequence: TGTGCCAGCAGCCAGGACAGGGCGAGTCTCGTGTCGGCTTTCTTT. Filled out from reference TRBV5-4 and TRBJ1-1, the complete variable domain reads ETGVTQSPTHLIKTRGQQVTLRCSSQSGHNTVSWYQQALGQGPQFIFQYYREEENGRGNFPPRFSGLQFPNYSSELNVNALELDDSALYLCASSQDRASLVSAFFGQGTRLTVV.

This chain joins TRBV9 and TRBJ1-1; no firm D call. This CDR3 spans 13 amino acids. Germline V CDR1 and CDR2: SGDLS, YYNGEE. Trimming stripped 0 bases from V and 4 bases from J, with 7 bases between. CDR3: CASSVEVATEAFF. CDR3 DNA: TGTGCCAGCAGCGTAGAGGTAGCCACTGAAGCTTTCTTT.

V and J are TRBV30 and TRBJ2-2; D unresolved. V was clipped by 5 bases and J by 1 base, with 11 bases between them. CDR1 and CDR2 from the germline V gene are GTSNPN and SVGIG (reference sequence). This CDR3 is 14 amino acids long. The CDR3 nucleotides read TGTGCCTGGGCCCCACAAAGGAACACCGGGGAGCTGTTTTTT. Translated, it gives CAWAPQRNTGELFF.

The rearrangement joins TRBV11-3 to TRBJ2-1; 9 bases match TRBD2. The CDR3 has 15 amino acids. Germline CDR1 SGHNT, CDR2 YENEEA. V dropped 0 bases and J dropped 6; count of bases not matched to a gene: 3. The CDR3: CASSLESSGANEQFF. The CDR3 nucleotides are TGTGCCAGCAGCTTAGAGTCTAGCGGGGCCAATGAGCAGTTCTTC.

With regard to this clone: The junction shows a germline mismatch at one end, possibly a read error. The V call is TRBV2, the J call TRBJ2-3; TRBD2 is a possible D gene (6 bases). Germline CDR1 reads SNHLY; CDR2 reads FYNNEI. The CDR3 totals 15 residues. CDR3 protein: CASSEGLASADTQYF. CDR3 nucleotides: TGTGCCAGCAGCGAAGGGCTAGCGAGCGCTGACACGCAGTATTTT.

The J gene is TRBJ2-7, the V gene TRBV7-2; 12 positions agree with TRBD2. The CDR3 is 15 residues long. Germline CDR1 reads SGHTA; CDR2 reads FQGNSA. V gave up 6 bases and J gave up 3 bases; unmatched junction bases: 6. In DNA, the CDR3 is TGTGCCAGCAGTCGCTGGACTAGCGGGATCTACGAGCAGTACTTC. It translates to CASSRWTSGIYEQYF. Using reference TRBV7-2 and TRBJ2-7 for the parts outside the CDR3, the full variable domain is GAGVSQSPSNKVTEKGKDVELRCDPISGHTALYWYRQSLGQGLEFLIYFQGNSAPDKSGLPSDRFSAERTGGSVSTLTIQRTQQEDSAVYLCASSRWTSGIYEQYFGPGTRLTVT.

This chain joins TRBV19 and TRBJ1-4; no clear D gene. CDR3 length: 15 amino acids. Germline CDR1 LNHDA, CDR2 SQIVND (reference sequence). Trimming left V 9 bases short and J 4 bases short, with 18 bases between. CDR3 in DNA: TGTGCCAGCATAGGGTCGGGAGTGAATAATGAAAAACTGTTTTTT. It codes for CASIGSGVNNEKLFF.

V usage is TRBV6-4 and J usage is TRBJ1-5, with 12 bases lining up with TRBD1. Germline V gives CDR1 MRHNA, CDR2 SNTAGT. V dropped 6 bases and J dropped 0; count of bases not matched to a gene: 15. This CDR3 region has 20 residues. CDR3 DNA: TGTGCCAGCAGGGGACAGGGGGCCTGCGGGTATTTTAGTAGCAATCAGCCCCAGCATTTT. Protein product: CASRGQGACGYFSSNQPQHF.

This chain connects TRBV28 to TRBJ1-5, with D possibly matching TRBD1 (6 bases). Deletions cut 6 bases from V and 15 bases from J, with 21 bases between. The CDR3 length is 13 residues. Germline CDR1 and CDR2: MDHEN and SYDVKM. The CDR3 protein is CASSRPTGKLPHF. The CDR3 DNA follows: TGTGCCAGCAGCCGACCGACAGGCAAGCTACCGCATTTT.

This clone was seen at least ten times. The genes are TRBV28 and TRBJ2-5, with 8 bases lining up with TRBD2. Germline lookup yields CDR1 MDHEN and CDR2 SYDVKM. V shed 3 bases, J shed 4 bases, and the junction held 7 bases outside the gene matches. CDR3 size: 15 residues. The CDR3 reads CASSLGAGVGETQYF. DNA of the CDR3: TGTGCCAGCAGTTTGGGAGCGGGAGTAGGAGAGACCCAGTACTTC. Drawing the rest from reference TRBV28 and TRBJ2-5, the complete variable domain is DVKVTQSSRYLVKRTGEKVFLECVQDMDHENMFWYRQDPGLGLRLIYFSYDVKMKEKGDIPEGYSVSREKKERFSLILESASTNQTSMYLCASSLGAGVGETQYFGPGTRLLVL.

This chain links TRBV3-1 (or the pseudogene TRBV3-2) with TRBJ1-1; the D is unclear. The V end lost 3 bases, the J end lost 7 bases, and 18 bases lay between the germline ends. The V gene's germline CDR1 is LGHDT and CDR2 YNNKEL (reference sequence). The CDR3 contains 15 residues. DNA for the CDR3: TGTGCCAGCAGCCACATGGGAGGTCTCAAATTTGAAGCTTTCTTT. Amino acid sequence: CASSHMGGLKFEAFF.

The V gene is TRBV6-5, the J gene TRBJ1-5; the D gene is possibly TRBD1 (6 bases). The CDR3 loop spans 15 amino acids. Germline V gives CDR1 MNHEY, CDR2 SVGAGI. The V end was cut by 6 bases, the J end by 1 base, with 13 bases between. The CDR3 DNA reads TGTGCCAGCAGGAAAGGGGGTCCGAGCAATCAGCCCCAGCATTTT. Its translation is CASRKGGPSNQPQHF.

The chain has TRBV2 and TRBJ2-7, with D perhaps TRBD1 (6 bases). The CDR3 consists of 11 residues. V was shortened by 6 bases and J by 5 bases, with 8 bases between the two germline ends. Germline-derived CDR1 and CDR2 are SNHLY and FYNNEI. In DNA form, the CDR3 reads TGTGCCAGCAGACAGGGCCACGAGCAGTACTTC. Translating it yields CASRQGHEQYF.

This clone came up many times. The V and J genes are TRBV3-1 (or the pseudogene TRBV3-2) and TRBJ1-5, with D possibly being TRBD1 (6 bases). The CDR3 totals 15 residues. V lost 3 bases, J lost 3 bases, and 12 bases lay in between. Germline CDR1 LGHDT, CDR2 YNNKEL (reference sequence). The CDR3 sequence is CASSQMTGNNQPQHF. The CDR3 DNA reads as TGTGCCAGCAGCCAGATGACAGGCAACAATCAGCCCCAGCATTTT.

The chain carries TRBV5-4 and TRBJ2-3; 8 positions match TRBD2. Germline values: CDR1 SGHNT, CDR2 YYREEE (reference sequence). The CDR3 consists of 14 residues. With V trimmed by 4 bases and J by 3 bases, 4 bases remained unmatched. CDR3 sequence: CASSVGGGTDTQYF. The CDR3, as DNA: TGTGCCAGCAGCGTCGGGGGGGGTACAGATACGCAGTATTTT.

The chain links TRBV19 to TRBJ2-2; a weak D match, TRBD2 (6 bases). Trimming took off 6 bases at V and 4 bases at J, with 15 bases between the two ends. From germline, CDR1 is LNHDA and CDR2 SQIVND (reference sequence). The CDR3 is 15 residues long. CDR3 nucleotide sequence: TGTGCCAGTAGAGACACTAGCAGAATCACCGGGGAGCTGTTTTTT. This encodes CASRDTSRITGELFF.